This record looks at one T cell receptor (beta chain) sequence and its context. Its antigen is unknown. The sample originates from a study of shared clonotypes between healthy human individuals. Study-level findings and limits: A few donors had around 5% of their naive CD4 clonotypes in common.

The CDR3 extends over 15 amino acids. Trimming cost V 1 base and J 5 bases, with 11 bases left between them. Germline V CDR1 and CDR2: MGHDK, SYGVNS. The repertoire was sequenced with immunoSEQ multiplex PCR; TCRdb's copy has only in-frame clones and lacks some. The sample contains about 340,000 clones, less than 85% of which appear only once. The sequence was collected from a man aged 30-40 years in good health. The specimen was memory CD4+ T cells sorted from blood. Subset reported: CD45RA-negative fraction. V usage is TRBV25-1 and J usage is TRBJ2-2; no clear D gene. The CDR3 protein is CASSEFHTSTGELFF. In DNA form, the CDR3 reads TGTGCCAGCAGTGAATTCCATACTTCGACCGGGGAGCTGTTTTTT.